Listed below are T cell receptor beta chains from one sample, sequenced in a study of PD-1 blockade in classical Hodgkin lymphoma. The assay was immunoSEQ multiplex PCR, and TCRdb's table has in-frame clones only and misses some. The table lists roughly 42,000 clones, 65% to 80% of them singletons. The material sequenced was peripheral blood mononuclear cells (PBMCs), taken at baseline. The receptors were sampled from a human donor with classical Hodgkin lymphoma. Each CDR3 is given without its conserved first and last residue. The order of the fields is V gene, clone size, J gene, CDR3 protein. Clone size is given for some rows only: seen once, a few or many times, or a class if the clone is expanded.

v_gene: TRBV6-5
abundance: NA
j_gene: TRBJ1-2
CDR3aa: ASSYGQVAGYT

v_gene: TRBV6-1
abundance: NA
j_gene: TRBJ1-5
CDR3aa: ASLPDRVSNQPQH

v_gene: TRBV15
abundance: NA
j_gene: TRBJ2-7
CDR3aa: ATSWGFYEQY

v_gene: TRBV6-1
abundance: few
j_gene: TRBJ2-7
CDR3aa: ASREGGQSYEQY

v_gene: TRBV18
abundance: NA
j_gene: TRBJ2-2
CDR3aa: ASSGPNANTGELF

v_gene: TRBV9
abundance: NA
j_gene: TRBJ1-1
CDR3aa: ASSVQGTGNTEAF

v_gene: TRBV5-1
abundance: NA
j_gene: TRBJ1-1
CDR3aa: ASSWRTGGGTEAF

v_gene: TRBV28
abundance: NA
j_gene: TRBJ2-1
CDR3aa: ASSPPAGTGGREQF

v_gene: TRBV30
abundance: NA
j_gene: TRBJ1-5
CDR3aa: AWNGGNQPQH

v_gene: TRBV6-6
abundance: NA
j_gene: TRBJ2-5
CDR3aa: ASHIRTSGRGETQY

v_gene: TRBV7-2
abundance: NA
j_gene: TRBJ2-5
CDR3aa: ASSLKGYMETQY

v_gene: TRBV6-5
abundance: few
j_gene: TRBJ2-7
CDR3aa: ASSPTGVEQY

v_gene: TRBV6-5
abundance: NA
j_gene: TRBJ1-1
CDR3aa: ASSYGQINEAF

v_gene: TRBV9
abundance: NA
j_gene: TRBJ1-6
CDR3aa: ASSPPHLFSPLH

v_gene: TRBV5-1
abundance: NA
j_gene: TRBJ1-1
CDR3aa: ASKDTNTEAF

v_gene: TRBV7-8
abundance: NA
j_gene: TRBJ2-1
CDR3aa: ASSLAEGSYNEQF

v_gene: TRBV30
abundance: NA
j_gene: TRBJ1-4
CDR3aa: AWSKGLTGEKLF

v_gene: TRBV7-9
abundance: NA
j_gene: TRBJ2-1
CDR3aa: ASSTQTNSEQF

v_gene: TRBV28
abundance: once
j_gene: TRBJ1-6
CDR3aa: ASSLLGGNNSPLH

v_gene: TRBV9
abundance: NA
j_gene: TRBJ1-1
CDR3aa: ASSPPAGRSWEAF

v_gene: TRBV19
abundance: NA
j_gene: TRBJ1-2
CDR3aa: ASSATTGRVYGYT

v_gene: TRBV30
abundance: NA
j_gene: TRBJ1-2
CDR3aa: AWFSTANYGYT

v_gene: TRBV19
abundance: NA
j_gene: TRBJ1-1
CDR3aa: ASRIAQMNTEAF

v_gene: TRBV9
abundance: NA
j_gene: TRBJ2-1
CDR3aa: ASSVRTSGYNEQF

v_gene: TRBV19
abundance: NA
j_gene: TRBJ2-2
CDR3aa: ASSISGNTGELF

v_gene: TRBV7-6
abundance: NA
j_gene: TRBJ1-3
CDR3aa: ASSLMRPGTSGNTIY

v_gene: TRBV2
abundance: NA
j_gene: TRBJ2-2
CDR3aa: ASSEGPAVGEELF

v_gene: TRBV30
abundance: NA
j_gene: TRBJ2-2
CDR3aa: AWRWGPNTGELF

v_gene: TRBV19
abundance: few
j_gene: TRBJ1-3
CDR3aa: ASSMLTGGENTIY

v_gene: TRBV5-1
abundance: NA
j_gene: TRBJ2-5
CDR3aa: ASSLEGRSSETQY

v_gene: TRBV14
abundance: NA
j_gene: TRBJ2-5
CDR3aa: ASSHAGAGQGETQY

v_gene: TRBV27
abundance: NA
j_gene: TRBJ2-5
CDR3aa: ATRRGALQETQY